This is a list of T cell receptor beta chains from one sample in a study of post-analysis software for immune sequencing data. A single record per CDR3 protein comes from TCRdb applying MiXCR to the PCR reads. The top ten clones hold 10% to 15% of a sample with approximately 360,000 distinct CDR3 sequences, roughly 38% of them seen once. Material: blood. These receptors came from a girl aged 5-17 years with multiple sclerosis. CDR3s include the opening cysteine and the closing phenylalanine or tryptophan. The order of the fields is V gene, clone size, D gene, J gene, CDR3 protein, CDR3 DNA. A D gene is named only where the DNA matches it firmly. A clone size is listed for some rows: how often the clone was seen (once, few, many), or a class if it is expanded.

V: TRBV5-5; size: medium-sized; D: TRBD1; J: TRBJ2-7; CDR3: CASSSQGAYEQYF; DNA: TGTGCCAGCAGCTCACAGGGGGCCTACGAGCAGTACTTC
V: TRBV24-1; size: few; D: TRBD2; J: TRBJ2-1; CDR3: CATSDSGLAGNPDEQFF; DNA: TGTGCCACCAGTGACTCTGGACTAGCGGGGAATCCGGATGAGCAGTTCTTC
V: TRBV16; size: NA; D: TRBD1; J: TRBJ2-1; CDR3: CASSQDRGGNEQFF; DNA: TGTGCCAGCAGCCAAGACAGGGGGGGGAATGAGCAGTTCTTC
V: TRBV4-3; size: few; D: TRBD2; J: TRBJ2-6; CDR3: CASSQKTFSGGAQGANVLTF; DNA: TGCGCCAGCAGCCAGAAGACCTTTAGCGGGGGGGCGCAAGGGGCCAACGTCCTGACTTTC
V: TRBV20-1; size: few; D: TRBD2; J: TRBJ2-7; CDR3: CSARGPSGGLNEQYF; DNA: TGCAGTGCTAGAGGGCCTAGCGGGGGTCTCAACGAGCAGTACTTC
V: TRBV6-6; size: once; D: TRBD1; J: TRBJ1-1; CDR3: CAGSKLLGQGNTEAFF; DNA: TGTGCCGGCAGTAAGCTTTTGGGACAGGGGAACACTGAAGCTTTCTTT
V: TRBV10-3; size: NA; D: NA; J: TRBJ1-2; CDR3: CAISSGISTFANYGYTF; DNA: TGTGCCATCAGCTCAGGCATTAGCACCTTCGCTAACTATGGCTACACCTTC
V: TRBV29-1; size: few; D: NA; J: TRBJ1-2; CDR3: CSVRANYGYTF; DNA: TGCAGCGTTCGCGCTAACTATGGCTACACCTTC
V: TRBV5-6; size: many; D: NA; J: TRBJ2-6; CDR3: CASSLLQLRISGANVLTF; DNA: TGTGCCAGCAGCTTGTTACAGCTTAGGATCTCTGGGGCCAACGTCCTGACTTTC
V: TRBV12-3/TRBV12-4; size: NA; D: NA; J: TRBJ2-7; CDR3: CASSDGFSYEQYF; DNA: TGTGCCAGCAGTGACGGCTTCTCCTACGAGCAGTACTTC
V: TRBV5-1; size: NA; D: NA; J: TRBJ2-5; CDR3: CASSSRGWETQYF; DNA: TGCGCCAGCAGCTCCAGGGGTTGGGAGACCCAGTACTTC
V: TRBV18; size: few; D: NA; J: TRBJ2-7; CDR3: CASSPGLFEQYF; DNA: TGTGCCAGCTCACCAGGGCTTTTCGAGCAGTACTTC
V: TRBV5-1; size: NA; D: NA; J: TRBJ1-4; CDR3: CASRTFRESEKLFF; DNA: TGCGCCAGCCGCACGTTTCGGGAGTCCGAAAAACTGTTTTTT
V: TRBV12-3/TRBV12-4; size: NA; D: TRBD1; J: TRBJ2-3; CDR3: CASSFRTGRDTQYF; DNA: TGTGCCAGCAGTTTTCGGACAGGGCGAGATACGCAGTATTTT
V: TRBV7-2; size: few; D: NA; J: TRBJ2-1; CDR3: CASSLEIQGSYNEQFF; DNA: TGTGCCAGCAGCTTAGAAATCCAGGGTTCCTACAATGAGCAGTTCTTC
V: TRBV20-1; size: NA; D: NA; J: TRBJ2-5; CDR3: CSARGRFQETQYF; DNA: TGCAGTGCCAGGGGCCGTTTTCAAGAGACCCAGTACTTC
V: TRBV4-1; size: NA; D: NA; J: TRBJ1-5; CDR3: CASSQDSGVDQPQHF; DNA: TGCGCCAGCAGCCAAGATTCCGGGGTGGATCAGCCCCAGCATTTT
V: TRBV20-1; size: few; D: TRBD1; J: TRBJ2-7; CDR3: CSARDRLGTGSYEQYF; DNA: TGCAGTGCTAGAGATCGGCTAGGGACAGGCTCCTACGAGCAGTACTTC
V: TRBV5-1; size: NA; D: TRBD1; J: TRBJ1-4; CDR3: CASSETGAEAEKLFF; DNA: TGCGCCAGCAGCGAAACAGGGGCGGAGGCTGAAAAACTGTTTTTT
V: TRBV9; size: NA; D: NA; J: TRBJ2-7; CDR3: CASSVGLPSYEQYF; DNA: TGTGCCAGCAGCGTAGGGCTGCCGTCCTACGAGCAGTACTTC
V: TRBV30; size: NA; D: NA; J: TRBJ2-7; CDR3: CAWSVEAGSYEQYF; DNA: TGTGCCTGGAGTGTAGAGGCTGGTAGCTACGAGCAGTACTTC
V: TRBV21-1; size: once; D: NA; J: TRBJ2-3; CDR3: CASSKAAAGSDTQYF; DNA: TGTGCCAGCAGCAAAGCGGCAGCGGGGTCAGATACGCAGTATTTT
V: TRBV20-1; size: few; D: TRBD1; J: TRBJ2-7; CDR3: CSARDTGQGADEQYF; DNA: TGCAGTGCTAGAGATACAGGACAGGGGGCTGACGAGCAGTACTTC
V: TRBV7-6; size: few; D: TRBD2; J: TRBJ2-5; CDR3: CASSLGLAGEKSRETQYF; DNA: TGTGCCAGCAGCTTAGGGCTAGCGGGAGAAAAATCGCGAGAGACCCAGTACTTC
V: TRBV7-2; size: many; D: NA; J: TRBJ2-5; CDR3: CASSLAGAGETQYF; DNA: TGTGCCAGCAGCTTAGCGGGGGCGGGGGAGACCCAGTACTTC
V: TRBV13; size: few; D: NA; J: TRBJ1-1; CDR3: CASTLGRVDTEAFF; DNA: TGTGCCAGCACCTTGGGGAGGGTAGACACTGAAGCTTTCTTT
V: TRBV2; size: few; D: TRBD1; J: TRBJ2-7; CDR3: CASLRTGGFYEQYF; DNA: TGTGCCAGCTTACGGACAGGGGGATTTTACGAGCAGTACTTC
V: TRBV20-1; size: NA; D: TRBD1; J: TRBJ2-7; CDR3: CSARPATGIDEQYF; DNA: TGCAGTGCTAGACCAGCGACAGGGATCGACGAGCAGTACTTC
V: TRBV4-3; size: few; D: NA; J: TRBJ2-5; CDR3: CASSQERRGGLQETQYF; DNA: TGCGCCAGCAGCCAAGAAAGGAGGGGGGGACTCCAAGAGACCCAGTACTTC
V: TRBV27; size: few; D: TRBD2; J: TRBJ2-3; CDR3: CASRLAGALSPDTQYF; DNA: TGTGCCAGCAGACTAGCGGGGGCCCTCAGCCCAGATACGCAGTATTTT
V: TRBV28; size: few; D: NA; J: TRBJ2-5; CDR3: CASSSQFLASETQYF; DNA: TGTGCCAGCAGTTCCCAGTTTCTAGCGTCAGAGACCCAGTACTTC
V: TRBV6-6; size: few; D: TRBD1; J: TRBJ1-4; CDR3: CASTRQGPATNEKLFF; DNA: TGTGCCAGCACCCGACAGGGACCGGCAACTAATGAAAAACTGTTTTTT
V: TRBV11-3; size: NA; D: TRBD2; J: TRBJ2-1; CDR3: CASSFYSSGAYNEQFF; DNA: TGTGCCAGCAGCTTTTACTCTAGCGGGGCCTACAATGAGCAGTTCTTC
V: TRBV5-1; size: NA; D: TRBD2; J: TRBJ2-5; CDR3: CASSLDGRGVVLETQYF; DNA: TGCGCCAGCAGCTTGGACGGGAGGGGTGTCGTTCTGGAGACCCAGTACTTC
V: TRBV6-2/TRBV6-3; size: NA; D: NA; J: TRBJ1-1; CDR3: CASSYSAGEAFF; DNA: TGTGCCAGCAGTTACTCGGCAGGTGAAGCTTTCTTT
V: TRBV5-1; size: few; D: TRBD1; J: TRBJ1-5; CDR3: CASSIRGQKGNQPQHF; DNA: TGCGCCAGCAGCATTCGGGGACAGAAGGGCAATCAGCCCCAGCATTTT
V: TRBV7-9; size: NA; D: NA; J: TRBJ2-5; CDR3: CASSPRNPRFQETQYF; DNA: TGTGCCAGCAGCCCAAGAAACCCGCGGTTCCAAGAGACCCAGTACTTC
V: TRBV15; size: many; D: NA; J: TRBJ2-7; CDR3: CATSRDFTGVVGFSYEQYF; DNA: TGTGCCACCAGCAGAGATTTTACCGGGGTCGTGGGTTTCTCCTACGAGCAGTACTTC
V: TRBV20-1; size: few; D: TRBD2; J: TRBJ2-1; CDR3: CSARDLVLAGGEQFF; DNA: TGCAGTGCTAGAGATCTGGTCCTAGCGGGGGGGGAGCAGTTCTTC
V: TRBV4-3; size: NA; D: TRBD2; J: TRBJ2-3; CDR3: CANSQERTRFTDTQYF; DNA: TGCGCCAACAGCCAAGAAAGGACTAGGTTCACAGATACGCAGTATTTT
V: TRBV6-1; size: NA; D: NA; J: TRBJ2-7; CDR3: CVSSERTSSYEQYF; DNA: TGTGTCAGCAGTGAACGGACATCAAGCTACGAGCAGTACTTC
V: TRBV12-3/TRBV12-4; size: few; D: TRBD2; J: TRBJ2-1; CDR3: CASRGLAGGRGDYNEQFF; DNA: TGTGCCAGCAGAGGACTAGCGGGGGGGCGGGGTGATTACAATGAGCAGTTCTTC
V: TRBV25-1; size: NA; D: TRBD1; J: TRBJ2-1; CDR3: CASSEEGDRGVDEQFF; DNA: TGTGCCAGCAGTGAAGAGGGGGACAGGGGAGTTGATGAGCAGTTCTTC
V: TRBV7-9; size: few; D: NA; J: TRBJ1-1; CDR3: CASSSSRVPMNTEAFF; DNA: TGTGCCAGCAGCTCCTCCCGGGTCCCCATGAACACTGAAGCTTTCTTT
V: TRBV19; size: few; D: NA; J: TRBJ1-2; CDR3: CASSIIAGANYGYTF; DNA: TGTGCCAGTAGTATAATCGCGGGAGCTAACTATGGCTACACCTTC
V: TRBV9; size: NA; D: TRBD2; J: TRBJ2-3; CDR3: CASSTGGTSTDTQYF; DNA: TGTGCCAGCAGCACCGGGGGGACTAGCACAGATACGCAGTATTTT
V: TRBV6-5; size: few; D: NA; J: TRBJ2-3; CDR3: CASSYVGLSTDTQYF; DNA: TGTGCCAGCAGTTATGTGGGGCTTAGCACAGATACGCAGTATTTT
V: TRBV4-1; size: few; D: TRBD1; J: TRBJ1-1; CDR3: CASSQVRGVTEAFF; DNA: TGCGCCAGCAGCCAAGTCAGGGGGGTCACTGAAGCTTTCTTT
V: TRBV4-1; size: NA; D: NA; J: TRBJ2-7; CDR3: CASSLGASDEQYF; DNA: TGCGCCAGCAGCCTGGGTGCTAGCGACGAGCAGTACTTC
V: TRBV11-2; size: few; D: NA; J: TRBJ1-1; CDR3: CASSLGGAGQFTEAFF; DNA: TGTGCCAGCAGCTTAGGGGGGGCAGGGCAGTTCACTGAAGCTTTCTTT